One sample yielded the 17 T cell receptor beta chains listed below, sequenced in a study of cytomegalovirus exposure and HLA in healthy donors. The PCR contained 60 Vbeta and 13 Jbeta primers. Repertoires were generated with immunoSEQ multiplex PCR, while TCRdb's copy carries only in-frame clones and drops some. This sample has about 150,000 clones, with about 73% found just once. Sequencing input: PBMCs. These receptors all come from a woman in her 40s in good health and CMV-seronegative.

The chain combines TRBV18 with TRBJ1-3; TRBD1 agrees at 7 bases. V shed 5 bases and J 0 bases; nucleotides not matched to a gene: 1. Per the germline V gene, CDR1 is KGHSH and CDR2 is LQKENI. CDR3 length equals 14 residues. CDR3 protein: CASSGTASGNTIYF. CDR3 coding DNA: TGTGCCAGCTCAGGGACAGCCTCTGGAAACACCATATATTTT.

The CDR3: CASSQAGGGTDTQYF. CDR3 nucleotides: TGTGCCAGCAGCCAAGCCGGCGGGGGGACAGATACGCAGTATTTT. The chain links TRBV4-2 to TRBJ2-3, with 8 bases matching TRBD2. Looked up from germline, CDR1 is LGHNA and CDR2 is YNFKEQ. V lost 1 base, J lost 3 bases, and 3 bases stayed unmatched. CDR3 size: 15 residues.

The chain joins TRBV5-1 to TRBJ2-7, with D unclear. The germline CDR1 and CDR2 sequences are SGHRS and YFSETQ. There are 14 residues in the CDR3. V lost 0 bases, J lost 4 bases, and 11 bases lay in between. The CDR3 DNA is TGCGCCAGCAGCTTGGCCACAAACGCTTACGAGCAGTACTTC. Protein: CASSLATNAYEQYF.

This chain joins TRBV6-5 and TRBJ1-1; D unresolved. Germline CDR1 reads MNHEY; CDR2 reads SVGAGI. Trimming stripped 5 bases from V and 11 bases from J, with 12 bases between. This CDR3 contains 11 residues. CDR3 in DNA: TGTGCCAGCAGTCCGCGGGCGAGTGCTTTCTTT. It specifies CASSPRASAFF.

The V call is TRBV2, the J call TRBJ2-7; D is undetermined. The CDR3 loop spans 12 amino acids. With 3 bases removed from V and 3 bases from J, the gap between germline ends came to 6 bases. Germline loops: CDR1 SNHLY, CDR2 FYNNEI. CDR3 protein: CASSDRFYEQYF. CDR3 bases: TGTGCCAGCAGTGACAGGTTCTACGAGCAGTACTTC. The full variable domain, in which reference TRBV2 and TRBJ2-7 provide the parts outside the CDR3, is EPEVTQTPSHQVTQMGQEVILRCVPISNHLYFYWYRQILGQKVEFLVSFYNNEISEKSEIFDDQFSVERPDGSNFTLKIRSTKLEDSAMYFCASSDRFYEQYFGPGTRLTVT.

Written as DNA, the CDR3 is TGTGCCAGCAGCGTAGCTAGCGGGGGGTACAATGAGCAGTTCTTC. Translated, it gives CASSVASGGYNEQFF. V is TRBV9 and J is TRBJ2-1; 11 bases fit TRBD2. Trimming at V came to 0 bases and at J to 4 bases, leaving 0 bases not matched to a gene. This CDR3 has 15 amino acids. From germline, CDR1 is SGDLS and CDR2 YYNGEE.

The genes are TRBV6-6 and TRBJ1-5; D uncertain. The CDR3 sequence is 13 residues long. V was clipped by 2 bases and J by 9 bases, with 11 bases between them. The V gene's germline CDR1 is MNHNY and CDR2 SVGAGI (reference sequence). The CDR3 sequence is CASSYRGHGPQHF. As DNA, the CDR3 is TGTGCCAGCAGTTACCGGGGTCATGGGCCCCAGCATTTT.

The rearrangement links TRBV5-1 to TRBJ2-5; 7 bases match TRBD2. Germline-derived CDR1 and CDR2 are SGHRS and YFSETQ. The CDR3 length is 15 residues. The V gene end was trimmed by 3 bases and the J gene end by 5 bases; junction bases not matched to a gene: 10. As DNA, the CDR3 is TGCGCCAGCAGCTACGGGGGGACCAGTGGGGAGACCCAGTACTTC. Its translation: CASSYGGTSGETQYF.

This rearrangement joins TRBV9 to TRBJ2-1; no clear D. Trimming removed 0 bases at V and 3 bases at J, with 10 bases between. The CDR3 consists of 15 residues. Germline lookup yields CDR1 SGDLS and CDR2 YYNGEE. The CDR3 DNA follows: TGTGCCAGCAGCGTAGGGCAGCAGGACTACAATGAGCAGTTCTTC. Its protein is CASSVGQQDYNEQFF.

This clone was seen a few times. This chain connects TRBV15 to TRBJ2-3; 8 nucleotides line up with TRBD2. J gave up 5 bases and V 3 bases, and 7 bases lay outside the gene matches. The CDR3 spans 15 residues. Looked up from germline, CDR1 is LNHNV and CDR2 is YYDKDF (reference sequence). This chain's CDR3 is CATSRLGGGRDTQYF. The CDR3 coding sequence is TGTGCCACCAGCAGGCTTGGCGGGGGGCGAGATACGCAGTATTTT.

The rearrangement links TRBV18 to TRBJ2-7, with a weak D call TRBD2 (5 bases). This CDR3 is 14 amino acids long. V was clipped by 2 bases and J by 2 bases, with 10 bases between them. CDR1 is KGHSH, CDR2 LQKENI, per germline. The CDR3 DNA is TGTGCCAGCTCACCAAAACTAGGTACCTACGAGCAGTACTTC. This translates into CASSPKLGTYEQYF. The full variable domain, in which reference TRBV18 and TRBJ2-7 provide the parts outside the CDR3, is NAGVMQNPRHLVRRRGQEARLRCSPMKGHSHVYWYRQLPEEGLKFMVYLQKENIIDESGMPKERFSAEFPKEGPSILRIQQVVRGDSAAYFCASSPKLGTYEQYFGPGTRLTVT.

This chain joins TRBV19 and TRBJ2-1; 11 bases are a match to TRBD2. The J segment lost 3 bases and the V segment lost 2 bases, leaving 9 bases of the junction unmatched. CDR1 and CDR2 from the germline V gene are LNHDA and SQIVND (reference sequence). The CDR3 is 18 amino acids. As DNA, the CDR3 is TGTGCCAGTAGTATACCCTACGTACTAGCGGGAGTCTACAATGAGCAGTTCTTC. Its translation: CASSIPYVLAGVYNEQFF.

The chain links TRBV7-9 to TRBJ2-7; 8 bases fit TRBD1. The CDR3 is 14 amino acids. Trimming took 5 bases from V and 4 from J; bases not matched to a gene: 7. CDR1 and CDR2 from the germline V gene are SEHNR and FQNEAQ (reference sequence). The chain's CDR3 is CASSPSGGPYEQYF. In nucleotides, the CDR3 is TGTGCCAGCAGCCCCTCAGGGGGCCCGTACGAGCAGTACTTC.

This clone has only a few counts. The chain couples TRBV5-6 to TRBJ2-7; D might be TRBD1 (6 bases). CDR3 length equals 13 residues. V was trimmed by 2 bases and J by 3 bases, leaving 9 bases between them. Germline CDR1 reads SGHDT; CDR2 reads YYEEEE. The CDR3 here is CASSFGTRYEQYF. CDR3 DNA sequence: TGTGCCAGCAGCTTTGGGACACGCTACGAGCAGTACTTC.

The CDR3 here is CSATTGREYF. The DNA of the CDR3 is TGCAGTGCTACAACAGGGAGGGAGTACTTC. The chain carries TRBV20-1 and TRBJ2-4, with D maybe TRBD2 (7 bases). The V gene lost 4 bases and the J gene lost 14 bases, with 12 bases spanning the gap. The CDR3 contains 10 residues. Per the germline V gene, CDR1 is DFQATT and CDR2 is SNEGSKA (reference sequence).

The chain is built from TRBV9 and TRBJ2-1; a weak D match, TRBD2 (5 bases). The V gene's germline CDR1 is SGDLS and CDR2 YYNGEE. With 4 bases removed from V and 6 bases from J, the gap between germline ends came to 17 bases. The CDR3 extends over 15 amino acids. The CDR3 spells CASSLGSLGGNEQFF. The CDR3 coding sequence is TGTGCCAGCAGCCTTGGGTCACTCGGAGGCAATGAGCAGTTCTTC.

This clone showed up just a few times. The V and J genes are TRBV10-1 and TRBJ2-7; D uncertain. The CDR3 runs to 12 residues. V lost 6 bases, J lost 4 bases, and 10 bases lay in between. The germline gives CDR1 WNHNN, CDR2 SYGVQD (reference sequence). CDR3 in DNA: TGCGCCAGCAGCCGTGACGGGTACGAGCAGTACTTC. Its translation: CASSRDGYEQYF.